The 6 T cell receptor beta chains in this list originate from one sample, sequenced in a study of neoadjuvant nivolumab and ipilimumab in lung cancer. Method: immunoSEQ multiplex PCR; TCRdb's copy keeps in-frame clones and lacks some. The sample includes about 28,000 clones, around 76% of them seen just once. The sequencing used tumor tissue, collected after neoadjuvant nivolumab, alone or with ipilimumab, at or shortly before surgery. The receptors originated from an adult with non-small cell lung cancer.

The V call is TRBV28, the J call TRBJ2-7; D remains ambiguous. Germline values: CDR1 MDHEN, CDR2 SYDVKM. This CDR3 is 12 amino acids long. Between the trimmed V and J ends, which lost 6 bases and 1 base, there was a span of 7 bases. The CDR3 DNA is TGTGCCAGCAGAGGCCCTTCCTACGAGCAGTACTTC. This gives the protein CASRGPSYEQYF.

To note about this clone: The junction does not match germline at one end; this may be a read error. This chain uses TRBV5-5 with TRBJ1-5; D ambiguous. The V gene's germline CDR1 is SGHKS and CDR2 YYEKEE (reference sequence). The CDR3 consists of 14 residues. The CDR3 is CARSLQPSGQPQHF. The DNA of the CDR3 is TGTGCCAGAAGCTTGCAACCCAGTGGTCAGCCCCAGCATTTT.

The chain uses TRBV14 and TRBJ2-5, with 12 bases fitting TRBD2. Germline CDR1 and CDR2: SGHDN and FVKESK. J lost 5 bases, V lost 4 bases, and 5 bases had no gene match. This CDR3 spans 15 amino acids. The CDR3, as DNA: TGTGCCAGCAGCCTAGGACTAGCGGGACGGGAGACCCAGTACTTC. The encoded protein is CASSLGLAGRETQYF. Together with reference TRBV14 and TRBJ2-5, the CDR3 gives the full variable domain: EAGVTQFPSHSVIEKGQTVTLRCDPISGHDNLYWYRRVMGKEIKFLLHFVKESKQDESGMPNNRFLAERTGGTYSTLKVQPAELEDSGVYFCASSLGLAGRETQYFGPGTRLLVL.

As to this clone: The junction departs from the called germline gene at one end, perhaps through a read error. The V call is TRBV12-5, the J call TRBJ1-2; no firm D call. This CDR3 is built from 15 residues. Looked up from germline, CDR1 is LGHNT and CDR2 is FRNRAP. DNA for the CDR3: TGTGCTAGTGGTTTGGTAGGCGATGTCCTGGGGAAAGTCTCCTTC. It yields the protein CASGLVGDVLGKVSF.

This clone came up a few times. The gene calls are TRBV5-6 and TRBJ1-2; D not resolved. The CDR3 is made up of 13 amino acids. The germline CDR1 and CDR2 sequences are SGHDT and YYEEEE. Trimming took off 1 base at V and 4 bases at J, with 8 bases between the two ends. The CDR3 DNA sequence: TGTGCCAGCAGCTTGAAGTGGTCCTATGGCTACACCTTC. Protein sequence: CASSLKWSYGYTF.

V is TRBV5-4 and J is TRBJ1-1, with D unresolved. From germline, CDR1 is SGHNT and CDR2 YYREEE (reference sequence). The CDR3 spans 13 residues. V lost 0 bases and J lost 5, with 8 bases in between. The CDR3 here is CASSLGRGTEAFF. CDR3 DNA: TGTGCCAGCAGCTTGGGGCGGGGTACTGAAGCTTTCTTT.